The clone carrying this T cell receptor (beta chain) was detected many times. What it binds is not known. Amplified TCR beta CDR3 regions came from RNA transcripts. First-round RT-PCR with HTBI primers amplified the TCR CDR3 region. TCRdb redid the calling of the multiplex PCR reads with MiXCR, one entry per CDR3 protein. The sample has 550,000 to 650,000 distinct CDR3 sequences; approximately 14% are singletons. The data stem from a study of T cells in Graves' hyperthyroidism and ophthalmopathy. General study findings and limits: Within blood appeared most thyroid clonotypes that had expanded above 0.001. For ophthalmopathy, model prediction preceded onset by a median approximately 6 months.

V dropped 2 bases and J dropped 5 bases, with 14 bases sitting between them. The CDR3 has 15 amino acids. Germline values: CDR1 MNHEY, CDR2 SVGEGT. Sequenced material: blood. The receptor's source is a woman in her forties with Graves' hyperthyroidism. The gene calls are TRBV6-2 or TRBV6-3 and TRBJ2-3; D possibly uses TRBD1 or TRBD2 (5 bases each). CDR3 sequence reads: CASSYGTNGRDTQYF. The CDR3 DNA follows: TGTGCCAGCAGTTACGGGACGAACGGAAGAGATACGCAGTATTTT.